This T cell receptor beta chain is drawn from a study of a mutant IDH1 vaccine in newly diagnosed glioma. The wider study: The first vaccination came 4-6 weeks after radiotherapy alone, or with temozolomide cycles. Previous treatment comprised radiotherapy, temozolomide, or both, mostly both.

Time point described: week 35, safety follow-up. Each dose delivered 300 ug of mutant IDH1 20-mer peptide subcutaneously with imiquimod. Patients underwent eight vaccinations, which took place in weeks 1, 3, 5, 7, 11, 15, 19 and 23. As concerns this clone: The antigen is unknown.

Points from the study as a whole: Immune responses induced by the vaccine were seen in over 80% of patients, spanning multiple MHC alleles.

V shed 7 bases and J shed 3 bases, with 9 bases lying between them. This CDR3 has 13 residues. Germline V gene data show CDR1 as MNHNY and CDR2 as SVGAGI (reference sequence). Generated by immunoSEQ multiplex PCR, the TCRdb table keeps only in-frame clones and is missing some. This sample has around 44,000 clones; 70% to 85% occur once, and the top ten carry 6% to 8%. The input for sequencing was PBMCs, taken from a glioma patient whose treatment included an IDH1 peptide vaccine. The chain has TRBV6-6 and TRBJ2-2, with a possible D match to TRBD1 (5 bases). The receptor's source is a man in his forties or fifties with glioma. The CDR3 DNA is TGTGCCAGCAACAAAGGGGACACCGGGGAGCTGTTTTTT. Its translation is CASNKGDTGELFF.